This T cell receptor beta chain was identified in a study of shared clonotypes between healthy human individuals. This clone was detected a few times. Its antigen is not known. Trimming removed 3 bases from V and 5 bases from J, with 11 bases in between. The V gene's germline CDR1 is SEHNR and CDR2 FQNEAQ (reference sequence). The CDR3 length is 13 residues. The assay was immunoSEQ multiplex PCR, and TCRdb's table has in-frame clones only and misses some. The sample yields about 2.1 million clones, about 93% seen once. Study-wide points: Rarefaction curves obtained for sorted subsets showed sequencing incomplete despite large depth. Across subsets, estimated richness was generally greater for naive than for memory populations.

CD45RO-negative, CCR7-positively selected cells formed the naive CD8 fraction, excluding terminally differentiated effector memory CD45RA+ cells. This clonotype originated in a man aged 18 to 29 in good health. Some clones in this sample may be carry-over from other donors' samples. V and J are TRBV7-9 and TRBJ2-7, with D maybe TRBD2 (6 bases). The sample consisted of naive CD8+ T cells from PBMCs. The CDR3 loop is CASSFSGEDEQYF. Written as DNA, the CDR3 is TGTGCCAGCAGCTTTTCTGGGGAGGACGAGCAGTACTTC.